These 17 T cell receptor beta chains were all obtained from the same sample, sequenced in a study of regulatory T cells in long-lasting Graves disease. Time point meaning: newly diagnosed GD, antithyroid drugs for less than 3 months. Extracted PBMC RNA gave rise to the TCR library. Libraries of TCR beta came from iRepertoire HTBI primers plus Arm-PCR of CDR3 regions. TCRdb analysed the multiplex PCR reads with MiXCR anew, one entry per CDR3 protein. The data contain roughly 510,000 distinct CDR3 sequences, 16% of them singletons. The same sample was also used in a study of T cells in Graves' hyperthyroidism and ophthalmopathy.

The starting material was peripheral blood mononuclear cells (PBMCs), obtained at new diagnosis, from a patient treated with antithyroid drugs. Receptor source: a man between 18 and 35 years old with Graves disease.

This clonotype showed up many times. The chain has TRBV12-3 or TRBV12-4 and TRBJ2-7, with D uncertain. This CDR3 comprises 16 residues. V dropped 4 bases and J dropped 2 bases, with 18 bases sitting between them. CDR3 DNA: TGTGCCAGCAGTTCTTTTGAGGCGGCGGATACCTACGAGCAGTACTTC. Translated: CASSSFEAADTYEQYF.

The J gene is TRBJ2-1, the V gene TRBV7-3; 12 nucleotides line up with TRBD2. Trimming cost V 0 bases and J 3 bases; bases outside gene matches: 3. The CDR3 is made up of 17 amino acids. Germline V gene lookup returns CDR1 SGHTA and CDR2 FQGTGA. For the CDR3, the DNA is TGTGCCAGCAGCTTAACAGGGGGACTAGCGGGCTACAATGAGCAGTTCTTC. Translated, it gives CASSLTGGLAGYNEQFF.

In its sample, this clonotype was seen many times. The J gene is TRBJ1-2, the V gene TRBV20-1; 7 bases map to TRBD1. The trim removed 6 bases at V and 4 bases at J, leaving 8 bases unmatched. The CDR3 length is 13 residues. In germline, CDR1 is DFQATT, CDR2 SNEGSKA (reference sequence). The CDR3 DNA reads as TGCAGTGCACGGGACAGTGGAGGCTATGGCTACACCTTC. Protein product: CSARDSGGYGYTF.

This clonotype has a handful of counts. The rearrangement joins TRBV9 to TRBJ2-1; D is possibly TRBD1 or TRBD2 (5 bases each). Germline V gene lookup returns CDR1 SGDLS and CDR2 YYNGEE. The CDR3 runs to 11 residues. Trimming removed 4 bases at V and 12 bases at J, with 11 bases between. CDR3 protein: CASSPGGGQFF. As DNA, the CDR3 is TGTGCCAGCAGCCCCGGTGGGGGGCAGTTCTTC.

Ten or more counts support this clonotype. The rearrangement links TRBV6-1 to TRBJ1-5; the match to TRBD1 covers 7 bases. V was pared by 6 bases and J by 2 bases, with 7 bases of the junction left unmatched. The CDR3 runs to 15 residues. CDR1 and CDR2 (germline): MNHNS, SASEGT. The CDR3 DNA follows: TGTGCCAGCAGAACACTCGGACAGGGCAATCAGCCCCAGCATTTT. The encoded protein is CASRTLGQGNQPQHF.

This clonotype was counted a few times. The chain combines TRBV4-2 with TRBJ2-4; TRBD1 might be the D (6 bases). The CDR3 extends over 12 amino acids. Deletions cut 9 bases from V and 5 bases from J, with 11 bases between. In germline, CDR1 is LGHNA, CDR2 YNFKEQ. Here the CDR3 reads CASKGDENIQYF. Here the CDR3 DNA reads TGTGCCAGTAAGGGGGACGAAAACATTCAGTACTTC.

This clonotype has at least ten counts. This chain links TRBV6-1 with TRBJ2-3, with TRBD2 matching 8 bases. From germline, CDR1 is MNHNS and CDR2 SASEGT. The CDR3 is made up of 14 amino acids. Losses at the gene ends were 5 bases for V and 3 bases for J; bases not matched to a gene: 4. For the CDR3, the DNA is TGTGCCAGCAGTCTGACTAGCGCTACAGATACGCAGTATTTT. As protein: CASSLTSATDTQYF.

The sample holds many counts of this clonotype. The V and J genes are TRBV18 and TRBJ2-3; 9 nucleotides match TRBD2. Germline values: CDR1 KGHSH, CDR2 LQKENI. The trim removed 3 bases at V and 5 bases at J, leaving 6 bases unmatched. The CDR3 contains 15 residues. As DNA, the CDR3 is TGTGCCAGCTCACCCGAACCAGCGGGAGGAGATACGCAGTATTTT. Encoded protein: CASSPEPAGGDTQYF.

This clonotype came up many times. The chain has TRBV30 and TRBJ1-5; the D is unclear. This CDR3 is built from 13 residues. Germline V CDR1 and CDR2: GTSNPN, SVGIG (reference sequence). V gave up 2 bases and J gave up 4 bases, with 9 bases separating them. Here the CDR3 reads CAWSRTGNQPQHF. In DNA, the CDR3 is TGTGCCTGGAGTAGGACGGGAAATCAGCCCCAGCATTTT.

Points on this clonotype: A read error may explain this, as a much larger clone is one base away. The conserved phenylalanine or tryptophan is not found at the CDR3 terminus, so this likely reflects a read error. The J gene is TRBJ2-1, the V gene TRBV11-2; 7 nucleotides match TRBD2. Germline lookup yields CDR1 SGHAT and CDR2 FQNNGV. This CDR3 region has 17 residues. Unmatched junction bases numbered 17, after V lost 2 bases and J lost 10 bases. The CDR3 DNA is TGTGCCAGCAGCTTATCGAATTTGGCTAGCGGTGAGCGAGAGCAGTTCTAC. This encodes CASSLSNLASGEREQFY.

This clonotype has a handful of counts. The chain carries TRBV4-1 and TRBJ1-5; D might be TRBD1 (6 bases). The V gene's germline CDR1 is MGHRA and CDR2 YSYEKL. Trimming shortened V by 4 bases and J by 5 bases, and 12 bases separated the two germline ends. CDR3 length: 14 residues. CDR3: CASSRGLAYQPQHF. Written as DNA, the CDR3 is TGCGCCAGCAGCCGGGGGCTTGCTTATCAGCCCCAGCATTTT.

This clonotype was detected only a few times. The chain employs TRBV20-1 and TRBJ1-5; D gene unclear. This CDR3 is 14 amino acids long. Trimming took off 0 bases at V and 2 bases at J, with 8 bases between the two ends. The germline V gene has CDR1 DFQATT and CDR2 SNEGSKA (reference sequence). In DNA form, the CDR3 reads TGCAGTGCTAGAGAAGGTGGTGGCAATCAGCCCCAGCATTTT. It translates to CSAREGGGNQPQHF.

This clonotype was seen more than once but under ten times. V is TRBV5-1 and J is TRBJ1-5; possibly TRBD1 for D (6 bases). V was shortened by 4 bases and J by 3 bases, with 17 bases between the two germline ends. Germline V gene lookup returns CDR1 SGHRS and CDR2 YFSETQ. The CDR3 runs 16 residues. CDR3 amino acids: CASSRSKTGSNQPQHF. DNA of the CDR3: TGCGCCAGCAGCCGCTCCAAGACAGGATCCAATCAGCCCCAGCATTTT. Drawing the rest from reference TRBV5-1 and TRBJ1-5, the complete variable domain is KAGVTQTPRYLIKTRGQQVTLSCSPISGHRSVSWYQQTPGQGLQFLFEYFSETQRNKGNFPGRFSGRQFSNSRSEMNVSTLELGDSALYLCASSRSKTGSNQPQHFGDGTRLSIL.

Points on this clonotype: The conserved closing phenylalanine or tryptophan is absent in this CDR3, likely reflecting a read error. The chain joins TRBV7-9 to TRBJ1-1; D is unresolved. Looked up from germline, CDR1 is SEHNR and CDR2 is FQNEAQ (reference sequence). The CDR3 is 13 residues long. The V gene lost 0 bases and the J gene lost 3 bases, with 5 bases spanning the gap. In nucleotides, the CDR3 is TGTGCCAGCAGCTTAGCTGAAGACACTGAAGCTTTCCTT. Translating it yields CASSLAEDTEAFL.

The table lists this clonotype with a few counts. V is TRBV7-8 and J is TRBJ1-2; possible D gene TRBD1, 5 bases. The CDR3 extends over 15 amino acids. V was trimmed by 2 bases and J by 8 bases, leaving 18 bases between them. CDR1 and CDR2 from the germline V gene are SGHVS and FQNEAQ. CDR3 in DNA: TGTGCCAGCAGCTTATTACGTCCCAGGGTGGGGGGCTACACCTTC. This codes for CASSLLRPRVGGYTF.

This clonotype showed up just a few times. The genes are TRBV9 and TRBJ2-7; a possible D gene is TRBD2 (7 bases). Trimming shortened V by 4 bases and J by 6 bases, and 17 bases separated the two germline ends. The CDR3 has 14 amino acids. CDR1 SGDLS and CDR2 YYNGEE come from the germline V gene. In nucleotides, the CDR3 is TGTGCCAGCAGCCTCGGGGGGCCGGGAAGCGAGCAGTACTTC. It specifies CASSLGGPGSEQYF.

The CDR3 coding sequence is TGCAGTGCCAGCGGGACTCGGTATTCACCCCTCCACTTT. This translates into CSASGTRYSPLHF. The chain recombines TRBV20-1 with TRBJ1-6; D possibly corresponds to TRBD1 (5 bases). Germline loops: CDR1 DFQATT, CDR2 SNEGSKA (reference sequence). Trimming removed 6 bases from V and 8 bases from J, with 14 bases in between. The CDR3 extends over 13 amino acids.